A selection of T cell receptor beta chains follows, all from one sample in a study of cytomegalovirus exposure and HLA in healthy donors. The repertoire was sequenced with immunoSEQ multiplex PCR; TCRdb's copy has only in-frame clones and lacks some. The sample consists of roughly 240,000 clones, around 76% of them appearing once. The material sequenced was PBMCs. The receptors derive from a woman in her forties in good health and CMV-seropositive. CDR3s include the opening cysteine and the closing phenylalanine or tryptophan. A D gene is named only where the DNA matches it firmly. Not all rows give a size; the values are once, few, many and, for expanded clones, a class.

J: TRBJ1-2
V: TRBV29-1
length: 14
D: TRBD1
size: NA
CDR3: CSAKEGTANYGYTF
DNA: TGCAGCGCGAAGGAGGGGACAGCTAACTATGGCTACACCTTC

J: TRBJ1-5
V: TRBV6-6
length: 15
D: NA
size: NA
CDR3: CASSFGQLGNQPQHF
DNA: TGTGCCAGCAGTTTCGGACAGTTGGGCAATCAGCCCCAGCATTTT

J: TRBJ1-2
V: TRBV7-9
length: 12
D: TRBD1
size: NA
CDR3: CASSLVTGGYTF
DNA: TGTGCCAGCAGCTTAGTGACAGGGGGCTACACCTTC

J: TRBJ2-2
V: TRBV9
length: 15
D: TRBD2
size: few
CDR3: CASSTRGANTGELFF
DNA: TGTGCCAGCAGCACGCGGGGGGCGAACACCGGGGAGCTGTTTTTT

J: TRBJ2-7
V: TRBV6-5
length: 15
D: TRBD2
size: NA
CDR3: CASRGGASGSYEQYF
DNA: TGTGCCAGCAGGGGGGGGGCTAGCGGGTCCTACGAGCAGTACTTC

J: TRBJ1-6
V: TRBV7-2
length: 15
D: NA
size: NA
CDR3: CASSLGGGEYSPLHF
DNA: TGTGCCAGCAGCTTAGGCGGTGGCGAGTATTCACCCCTCCACTTT

J: TRBJ2-7
V: TRBV30
length: 13
D: NA
size: NA
CDR3: CAWSVVGGYEQYF
DNA: TGTGCCTGGAGTGTAGTAGGGGGCTACGAGCAGTACTTC

J: TRBJ1-6
V: TRBV9
length: 16
D: NA
size: NA
CDR3: CASSGGVTDYNSPLHF
DNA: TGTGCCAGCAGCGGGGGGGTGACAGATTATAATTCACCCCTCCACTTT

J: TRBJ2-2
V: TRBV6-1
length: 16
D: NA
size: NA
CDR3: CASSQGRRGRTGELFF
DNA: TGTGCCAGCAGTCAAGGAAGGAGGGGTCGTACCGGGGAGCTGTTTTTT

J: TRBJ1-5
V: TRBV6-6
length: 15
D: NA
size: NA
CDR3: CASSYSPYSNQPQHF
DNA: TGTGCCAGCAGTTACTCACCCTATAGCAATCAGCCCCAGCATTTT

J: TRBJ2-7
V: TRBV9
length: 16
D: NA
size: NA
CDR3: CASSPRRAGRAYEQYF
DNA: TGTGCCAGCAGCCCGAGGAGGGCGGGGCGGGCCTACGAGCAGTACTTC

J: TRBJ1-1
V: TRBV9
length: 15
D: TRBD1
size: NA
CDR3: CASSPRDRDDTEAFF
DNA: TGTGCCAGCAGCCCCCGGGACAGGGACGACACTGAAGCTTTCTTT

J: TRBJ1-4
V: TRBV10-2
length: 16
D: TRBD1
size: NA
CDR3: CASSDRAGGINEKLFF
DNA: TGCGCCAGCAGTGATCGGGCAGGGGGCATTAATGAAAAACTGTTTTTT

J: TRBJ2-7
V: TRBV6-1
length: 12
D: NA
size: NA
CDR3: CASSEWSYEQYF
DNA: TGTGCCAGCAGTGAGTGGAGCTACGAGCAGTACTTC

J: TRBJ1-5
V: TRBV19
length: 14
D: NA
size: NA
CDR3: CASNLQGRNQPQHF
DNA: TGTGCCAGTAACTTACAGGGCAGGAATCAGCCCCAGCATTTT

J: TRBJ2-7
V: TRBV18
length: 12
D: NA
size: once
CDR3: CASSPNSEEQYF
DNA: TGTGCCAGCTCACCGAACAGTGAAGAGCAGTACTTC

J: TRBJ2-3
V: TRBV5-5
length: 14
D: TRBD2
size: few
CDR3: CASSLGLAGDTQYF
DNA: TGTGCCAGCAGCTTGGGACTAGCGGGAGATACGCAGTATTTT